This T cell receptor (beta chain) was identified in a study of CD8 T cells in Susac syndrome. Trimming shortened V by 2 bases and J by 7 bases, and 18 bases separated the two germline ends. CDR1 is GTSNPN and CDR2 is SVGIG in the germline V gene (reference sequence). The CDR3 runs 15 residues. CD8+ and CD4+ T cells taken from blood had their TCR beta sequenced. It was with random hexamers that about 0.45 to 1 ug RNA was reverse transcribed. Multiplex PCR with immunoSEQ amplified the TCR beta CDR3 across 54 Vbeta and 13 Jbeta. TCRdb re-called the immunoSEQ multiplex PCR reads with MiXCR, one entry per CDR3 protein. The sample has 70,000 or so distinct CDR3 sequences; roughly 95% are singletons.

The sample taken for sequencing was CD8+ T cells from PBMCs. The chain recombines TRBV30 with TRBJ2-1, with no clear D. The clonotype comes from a human donor with multiple sclerosis. In DNA, the CDR3 is TGTGCCTGGAGTCCTTCTAGTTACGTAAGAAATGAGCAGTTCTTC. Encoded protein: CAWSPSSYVRNEQFF.